This T cell receptor (beta chain) appears in the sequencing data of a study of tumor and adjacent non-tumor tissue in lung cancer. Study-wide context: Patients comprised some eleven adenocarcinoma, 2 squamous cell carcinoma and 1 small cell lung cancer.

The library came from three nested PCR rounds adapted from ARM-PCR protocols. TCRdb ran MiXCR on the multiplex PCR reads and lists one entry per CDR3 protein. The table has roughly 45,000 distinct CDR3 sequences, roughly 60% seen once. No cell sorting was done before RNA was extracted from the tissue. The normal lung tissue was taken more than 3 cm from the tumor edge. This CDR3 is 14 amino acids long. Germline V lookup: CDR1 MNHEY, CDR2 SVGAGI. The genes are TRBV6-5 and TRBJ1-5; D call uncertain. The sample was distant non-tumor lung tissue. The receptor's source is a man aged 50-60 years with non-small cell lung cancer. The CDR3 sequence: CGSSPVRGQGPQHF. The CDR3 DNA sequence: TGTGGTAGCAGTCCCGTTCGAGGTCAAGGGCCCCAGCATTTT.